This TCR beta chain was sequenced in a study of regulatory T cells in long-lasting Graves disease. Whole-study results and caveats: Lower TCR diversity was seen in persistent Graves' patients than in newly diagnosed ones.

Regarding time point: persistent/refractory GD, antithyroid drugs over 5 years with positive TRAb. RNA from PBMCs was the source of the TCR library. Arm-PCR of CDR3 regions and iRepertoire HTBI primers were used to build TCR beta libraries. TCRdb reprocessed the multiplex PCR reads via MiXCR and lists one record per CDR3 protein. This table has about 400,000 distinct CDR3 sequences, less than 25% appearing once. On this clonotype: Its antigen is not known.

The CDR3 totals 11 residues. V lost 5 bases and J lost 2, with 5 bases in between. Germline assignment: CDR1 DFQATT and CDR2 SNEGSKA (reference sequence). This TCR came from a female donor with Graves disease. The genes are TRBV20-1 and TRBJ2-3; D call uncertain. The specimen was peripheral blood mononuclear cells (PBMCs), collected when the disease was refractory, from a patient treated with antithyroid drugs. The CDR3 nucleotides read TGCAGTGCTGAAAACACAGATACGCAGTATTTT. It encodes CSAENTDTQYF.